The present T cell receptor beta chain was sequenced within a study of blood T cells in healthy people across ages. Findings of the study overall: Investigators viewed diversity estimates from one million T cells as underestimates, the study reported. Roughly linear age-related decline in beta diversity appeared, significant by age approximately 43. Possibly confounding the expanded clonotype changes was the fact that donor CMV status was unknown. Naive T cell percentage by flow cytometry tracked strongly with beta diversity.

Sample-barcoded 5' priming and a J-beta primer mix drove a second PCR of about 6 to 12 cycles. TCRdb fed the 5' RACE reads into MiXCR, producing one record per CDR3 protein. This table has hundreds of thousands of distinct CDR3 sequences, about 30% appearing once. CDR3 length equals 11 residues. V was clipped by 9 bases and J by 8 bases, with 10 bases between them. The germline CDR1 and CDR2 sequences are MNHEY and SVGAGI. In its sample, this clonotype was seen a few times. The target antigen is unknown. The chain recombines TRBV6-5 with TRBJ1-4; D unclear. This TCR came from a woman older than 75 in good health. Sequenced input: blood. The CDR3 DNA reads TGTGCCAGTCGGGGAGTCGAAAAACTGTTTTTT. This sequence encodes CASRGVEKLFF.